This T cell receptor (beta chain) was captured in a study of blood T cells in healthy people across ages. Overall study findings and caveats: A roughly linear fall in TCR beta diversity per million T cells was seen with increasing age.

Researchers report isolating at least 6 million PBMCs per sample. As to this clonotype: The antigen is undetermined.

A sample-barcoded 5' primer and a J-beta primer mix were used in a second PCR of about 6 to 11 cycles. Every molecule of cDNA carried a tag from a template-switch adaptor with 12 random nucleotides. Individual samples furnished no less than 2.5 million CDR3-containing paired-end reads apiece. MiXCR, applied by TCRdb to the 5' RACE reads, yields one record per CDR3 protein. The table lists about 1,400,000 distinct CDR3 sequences, 55% to 75% of them singletons. The sequence was collected from a man aged 18 to 30 in good health. Input material: blood.

This chain's CDR3 is CSAVGTLSYEQYF. As DNA, the CDR3 is TGCAGTGCGGTGGGGACACTTAGCTACGAGCAGTACTTC. This chain joins TRBV20-1 and TRBJ2-4; a possible D gene is TRBD1 (6 bases). The end of the DNA aligns better with TRBJ2-7, so the J call may be wrong. The CDR3 runs 13 residues. The germline V gene encodes CDR1 DFQATT and CDR2 SNEGSKA (reference sequence).